This T cell receptor beta chain was found in a study of blood T cell repertoires in COVID-19. Across the whole study: T cells, B-cell-depleted T cells, or PBMCs provided the cDNA or gDNA that served as material.

Original data processing: Scientists estimated how many nucleated cells there were by amplifying reference gene primers. Repertoires were generated with immunoSEQ multiplex PCR, while TCRdb's copy carries only in-frame clones and drops some. V and J calls and clone size come straight from that table; D and trimming were deduced from the DNA. The sample yields hundreds of thousands of clones, roughly 82% seen once. The sequenced sample consisted of peripheral blood. The sequence came from a woman of 80 years or more with COVID-19, enrolled during active disease.

The CDR3 sequence is CASRPTGDNEQFF. In nucleotides, the CDR3 is TGCGCCAGCAGACCAACAGGGGACAATGAGCAGTTCTTC. The chain joins TRBV5-1 to TRBJ2-1, with 7 bases fitting TRBD1. Losses at the gene ends were 5 bases for V and 5 bases for J; bases not matched to a gene: 4. Germline V gene sequence: CDR1 SGHRS, CDR2 YFSETQ. This CDR3 contains 13 residues.